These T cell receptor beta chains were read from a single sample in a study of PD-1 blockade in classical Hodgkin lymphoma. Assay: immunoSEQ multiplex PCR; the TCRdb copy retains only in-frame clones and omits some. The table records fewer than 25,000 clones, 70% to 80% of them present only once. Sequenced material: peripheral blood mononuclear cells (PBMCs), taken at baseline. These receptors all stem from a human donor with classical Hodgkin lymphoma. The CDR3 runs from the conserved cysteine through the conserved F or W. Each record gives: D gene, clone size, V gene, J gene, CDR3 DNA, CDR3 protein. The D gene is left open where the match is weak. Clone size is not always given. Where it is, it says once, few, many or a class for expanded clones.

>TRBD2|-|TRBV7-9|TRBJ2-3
TGTGCCAGCAGCTTAGCGACTCACGGGCGGGGGATAGATACGCAGTATTTT
CASSLATHGRGIDTQYF
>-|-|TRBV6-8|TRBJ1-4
TGTGCCAGCAGTTATAGTCAGGATTATGAAAAACTGTTTTTT
CASSYSQDYEKLFF
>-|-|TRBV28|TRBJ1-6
TGTGCCAGCAGTTTCCTCACTCCCCGAAATTCACCCCTCCACTTT
CASSFLTPRNSPLHF
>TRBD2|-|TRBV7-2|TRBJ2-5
TGTGCCAGTAAACGGGACTACCGACAAGAGACCCAGTACTTC
CASKRDYRQETQYF
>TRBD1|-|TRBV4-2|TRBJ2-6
TGTGCCAGCAGCCAAGATTTGGGGACAGGGGAAATCTCTGGGGCCAACGTCCTGACTTTC
CASSQDLGTGEISGANVLTF
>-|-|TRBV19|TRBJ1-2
TGTGCCAGTAGTATACCGGGGTTTGGAGGCTACACCTTC
CASSIPGFGGYTF
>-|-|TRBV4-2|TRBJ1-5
TGTGCCAGCAGCCAATCTAGCTCGGCTGGCGGGAGTGGGGACAATCAGCCCCAGCATTTT
CASSQSSSAGGSGDNQPQHF
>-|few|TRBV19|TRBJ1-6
TGTGCCAGTAGTCTCGGTTCGGGCCAGGTGAATTCACCCCTCCACTTT
CASSLGSGQVNSPLHF
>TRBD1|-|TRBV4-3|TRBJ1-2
TGCGCCAGCAGCCGGGACAGGGCTGCTGGCTACACCTTC
CASSRDRAAGYTF
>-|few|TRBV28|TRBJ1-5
TGTGCCACCCTTACCCCGGGGTCCCATAGCAATCAGCCCCAGCATTTT
CATLTPGSHSNQPQHF
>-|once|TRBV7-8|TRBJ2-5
TGTGCCAGCAGTTCTACTACAGGACAACAAGAGACCCAGTACTTC
CASSSTTGQQETQYF
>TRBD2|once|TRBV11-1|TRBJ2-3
TGTGCCAGCAGCCCTGGGACTAGCGGCGATACGCAGTATTTT
CASSPGTSGDTQYF
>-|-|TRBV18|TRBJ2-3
TGTGCCAGCTCACCTTCACCCTTAAACGATACGCAGTATTTT
CASSPSPLNDTQYF
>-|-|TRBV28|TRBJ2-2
TGTGCCAGCAGCCCACATCCGGGACTCAAACAAAGGGAGCTGTTTTTT
CASSPHPGLKQRELFF
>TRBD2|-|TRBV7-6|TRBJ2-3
TGTGCCAGCAGCTCCGGACTCGGGAGGGCTATCACAGATACGCAGTATTTT
CASSSGLGRAITDTQYF
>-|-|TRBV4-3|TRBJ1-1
TGCGCCAGCAGCCAAGATATGGGTAGGCCAGGGCCTGAAGCTTTCTTT
CASSQDMGRPGPEAFF
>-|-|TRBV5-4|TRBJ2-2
TGTGCCAGCAGCTTGGACCGTGGCGGGACCCCAAGTGGCGGGGAGCTGTTTTTT
CASSLDRGGTPSGGELFF
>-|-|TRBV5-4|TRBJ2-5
TGTGCCAGCAGCTTGACCCGCAGCCAAGAGACCCAGTACTTC
CASSLTRSQETQYF